What follows are 14 T cell receptor beta chains derived from one specimen sequenced in a study of blood T cell repertoires in COVID-19. Only in-frame clones appear in the TCRdb table, and some are missing; sequencing was by immunoSEQ multiplex PCR. Here the sample spans 250,000 or so clones, 84% being singletons. Sequencing was performed on peripheral blood. These receptor sequences come from a man aged 35-49 years who had recovered from COVID-19.

V gene TRBV7-9 combines with J gene TRBJ1-3; D call uncertain. This CDR3 region has 13 residues. CDR1 SEHNR and CDR2 FQNEAQ come from the germline V gene (reference sequence). V was shortened by 1 base and J by 4 bases, with 5 bases between the two germline ends. The CDR3 coding sequence is TGTGCCAGCAGCTTAGTTCAGGGAAACACCATATATTTT. It translates to CASSLVQGNTIYF.

The V call is TRBV5-1, the J call TRBJ1-1; D might be TRBD1 (5 bases). Germline V gene lookup returns CDR1 SGHRS and CDR2 YFSETQ. With 4 bases removed from V and 1 base from J, the gap between germline ends came to 14 bases. The CDR3 consists of 15 residues. CDR3 sequence (DNA): TGCGCCAGCAGCCCCGGTCGCGGGGGGAACACTGAAGCTTTCTTT. It codes for CASSPGRGGNTEAFF. Full variable domain (remainder filled in from reference TRBV5-1 and TRBJ1-1): KAGVTQTPRYLIKTRGQQVTLSCSPISGHRSVSWYQQTPGQGLQFLFEYFSETQRNKGNFPGRFSGRQFSNSRSEMNVSTLELGDSALYLCASSPGRGGNTEAFFGQGTRLTVV.

V is TRBV7-2 and J is TRBJ2-1, with 8 bases matching TRBD2. Germline CDR1 reads SGHTA; CDR2 reads FQGNSA. The CDR3 runs to 15 residues. V shed 3 bases and J 2 bases; nucleotides not matched to a gene: 3. The CDR3 DNA reads TGTGCCAGCAGCTTCTCGGGACTAGCCTACAATGAGCAGTTCTTC. Protein sequence: CASSFSGLAYNEQFF.

This chain links TRBV11-3 with TRBJ1-2; 7 nucleotides line up with TRBD1. V was clipped by 3 bases and J by 8 bases; unmatched bases: 3. This CDR3 comprises 12 residues. Germline values: CDR1 SGHNT, CDR2 YENEEA. CDR3 sequence (DNA): TGTGCCAGCAGCTTCGGGACAGACGGCTACACCTTC. It is translated as CASSFGTDGYTF.

The V and J genes are TRBV19 and TRBJ2-7; 10 bases map to TRBD2. V lost 6 bases, J lost 4 bases, and 6 bases stayed unmatched. This CDR3 is 14 amino acids long. Germline assignment: CDR1 LNHDA and CDR2 SQIVND (reference sequence). CDR3 region: CASSKLAGLYEQYF. The CDR3 DNA is TGTGCCAGTAGCAAACTAGCGGGGCTTTACGAGCAGTACTTC.

The V gene is TRBV30, the J gene TRBJ2-6; TRBD1 is a possible D gene (6 bases). The germline V gene encodes CDR1 GTSNPN and CDR2 SVGIG (reference sequence). The CDR3 runs to 14 residues. Trimming left V 3 bases short and J 1 base short, with 7 bases between. CDR3 amino acids: CAWSGQSGANVLTF. The CDR3 nucleotides are TGTGCCTGGAGCGGACAGTCTGGGGCCAACGTCCTGACTTTC.

The V gene is TRBV7-9, the J gene TRBJ1-4; 11 nucleotides align to TRBD1. The CDR3 is made up of 14 amino acids. J lost 8 bases, V lost 6 bases, and 5 bases had no gene match. The germline V gene has CDR1 SEHNR and CDR2 FQNEAQ (reference sequence). CDR3 loop: CASSSGQGVEKLFF. CDR3 coding DNA: TGTGCCAGCAGTTCGGGACAGGGGGTGGAAAAACTGTTTTTT.

The chain joins TRBV7-2 to TRBJ1-1, with 12 bases aligning to TRBD1. Germline CDR1 and CDR2: SGHTA and FQGNSA. The CDR3 spans 14 residues. After removal of 5 bases from V and 8 bases from J, the junction contained 6 bases not matched to a gene. The CDR3 is CASSARDRGPEAFF. CDR3 DNA sequence: TGTGCCAGCAGCGCCCGGGACAGGGGGCCCGAAGCTTTCTTT.

This rearrangement joins TRBV7-9 to TRBJ1-1, with 9 bases aligning to TRBD1. CDR1 is SEHNR, CDR2 FQNEAQ, per germline (reference sequence). CDR3 length equals 15 residues. V trimming: 4 bases; J trimming: 1 base; junction bases outside the gene matches: 4. CDR3 DNA sequence: TGTGCCAGCAGCTCACGGACAGGGGAGAACACTGAAGCTTTCTTT. Amino acid sequence: CASSSRTGENTEAFF.

The rearrangement links TRBV4-3 to TRBJ2-2; no clear D. V lost 0 bases, J lost 4 bases, and 12 bases lay in between. The CDR3 has 16 residues. The V gene's germline CDR1 is LGHNA and CDR2 YSLEER. DNA for the CDR3: TGCGCCAGCAGCCAAGAGATGGTGCGAGGCACCGGGGAGCTGTTTTTT. It codes for CASSQEMVRGTGELFF.

This clone has just one count. The chain joins TRBV18 to TRBJ1-2; 9 bases align to TRBD1. V was clipped by 4 bases and J by 6 bases; unmatched bases: 0. The germline V gene has CDR1 KGHSH and CDR2 LQKENI. The CDR3 extends over 12 amino acids. CDR3 DNA: TGTGCCAGCTCACGACAGGGGGATGGCTACACCTTC. Translating gives CASSRQGDGYTF. Full variable domain (missing parts from reference TRBV18 and TRBJ1-2): NAGVMQNPRHLVRRRGQEARLRCSPMKGHSHVYWYRQLPEEGLKFMVYLQKENIIDESGMPKERFSAEFPKEGPSILRIQQVVRGDSAAYFCASSRQGDGYTFGSGTRLTVV.

The V call is TRBV30, the J call TRBJ1-2, with D tentatively TRBD1 (6 bases). CDR1 and CDR2 from the germline V gene are GTSNPN and SVGIG (reference sequence). CDR3 size: 12 residues. Deletions cut 4 bases from V and 8 bases from J, with 14 bases between. This CDR3 is CAWTTGKAGYTF. The CDR3 nucleotides read TGTGCCTGGACAACAGGGAAAGCAGGCTACACCTTC.

V usage is TRBV3-1 (or the pseudogene TRBV3-2) and J usage is TRBJ2-1; 11 bases are a match to TRBD2. The CDR3 is made up of 15 amino acids. V gave up 7 bases and J gave up 8 bases; unmatched junction bases: 10. The germline CDR1 and CDR2 sequences are LGHDT and YNNKEL (reference sequence). Here the CDR3 DNA reads TGTGCCAGCACCCTCACTAGCGGGAGTGGCGATGAGCAGTTCTTC. This sequence encodes CASTLTSGSGDEQFF.

The chain's CDR3 is CASSDPTGTSGRNTDTQYF. Here the CDR3 DNA reads TGCGCCAGCAGTGACCCCACCGGGACTAGCGGAAGGAACACAGATACGCAGTATTTT. The chain couples TRBV10-1 to TRBJ2-3; TRBD2 matches 11 bases. CDR1 and CDR2 from the germline V gene are WNHNN and SYGVQD (reference sequence). The V segment lost 3 bases and the J segment 2 bases; nucleotides outside the gene matches: 13. The CDR3 consists of 19 residues.